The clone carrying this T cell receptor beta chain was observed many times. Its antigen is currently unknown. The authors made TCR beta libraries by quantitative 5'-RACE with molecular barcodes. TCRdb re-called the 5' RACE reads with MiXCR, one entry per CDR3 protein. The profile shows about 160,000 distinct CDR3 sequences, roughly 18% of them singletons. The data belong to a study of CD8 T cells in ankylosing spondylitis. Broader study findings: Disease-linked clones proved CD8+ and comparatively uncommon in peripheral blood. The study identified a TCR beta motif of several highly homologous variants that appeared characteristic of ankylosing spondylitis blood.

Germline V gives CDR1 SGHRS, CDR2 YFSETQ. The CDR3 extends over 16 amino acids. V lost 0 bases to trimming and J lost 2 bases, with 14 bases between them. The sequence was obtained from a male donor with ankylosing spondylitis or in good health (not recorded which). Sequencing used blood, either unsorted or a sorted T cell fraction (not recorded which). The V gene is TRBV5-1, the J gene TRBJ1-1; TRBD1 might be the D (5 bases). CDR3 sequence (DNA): TGCGCCAGCAGCTTGGGGGTGGGGGTTCCCAACACTGAAGCTTTCTTT. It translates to CASSLGVGVPNTEAFF.